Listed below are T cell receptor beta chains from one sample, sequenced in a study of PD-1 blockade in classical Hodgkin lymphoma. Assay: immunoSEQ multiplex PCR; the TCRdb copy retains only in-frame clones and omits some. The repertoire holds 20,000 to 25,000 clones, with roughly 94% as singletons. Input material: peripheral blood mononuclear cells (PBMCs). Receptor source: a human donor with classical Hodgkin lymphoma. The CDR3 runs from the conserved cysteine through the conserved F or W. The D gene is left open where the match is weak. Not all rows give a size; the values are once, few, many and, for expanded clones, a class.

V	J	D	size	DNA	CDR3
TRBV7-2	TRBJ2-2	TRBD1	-	TGTGCCAGCAGCCTGGACAGGGTTAACACCGGGGAGCTGTTTTTT	CASSLDRVNTGELFF
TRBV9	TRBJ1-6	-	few	TGTGCCAGCAGCGTAGGAGACGGCCATTCACCCCTCCACTTT	CASSVGDGHSPLHF
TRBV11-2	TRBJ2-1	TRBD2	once	TGTGCCAGCAGCTTAACCAGCGGGGGCTACAATGAGCAGTTCTTC	CASSLTSGGYNEQFF
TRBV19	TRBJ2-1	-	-	TGTGCCAGTGGGCCCATGTACAATGAGCAGTTCTTC	CASGPMYNEQFF
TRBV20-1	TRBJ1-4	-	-	TGCAGTGCTAGACTCTGGGAAAAACTGTTTTTT	CSARLWEKLFF
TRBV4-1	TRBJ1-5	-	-	TGCGCCAGCAGCCGAGGCAGGGTCGGTCAGCCCCAGCATTTT	CASSRGRVGQPQHF
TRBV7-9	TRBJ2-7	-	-	TGTGCCAGCAGCGCAGGGAACGAGCAGTACTTC	CASSAGNEQYF
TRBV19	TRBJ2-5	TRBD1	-	TGTGCCAGTAGTACCGGCCTGGGCAGGGGGCGCCAAGAGACCCAGTACTTC	CASSTGLGRGRQETQYF
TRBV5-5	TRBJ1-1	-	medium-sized	TGTGCCAGCGCATGGGAGGATCCGAGAATTGAAGCTTTCTTT	CASAWEDPRIEAFF
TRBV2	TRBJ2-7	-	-	TGTGCCAGCAGTGGGGGGGGGACAGGTTCAATTTACGAGCAGTACTTC	CASSGGGTGSIYEQYF
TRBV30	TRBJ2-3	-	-	TGTGCCTGGGGTGTTAACAGCGTCAGCACAGATACGCAGTATTTT	CAWGVNSVSTDTQYF
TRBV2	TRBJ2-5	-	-	TGTGCCAGCAGGAGGGCGCTGCAAGAGACCCAGTACTTC	CASRRALQETQYF
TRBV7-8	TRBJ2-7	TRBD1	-	TGTGCCAGCAGCTTACGACAGGGGCCCTACGAGCAGTACTTC	CASSLRQGPYEQYF
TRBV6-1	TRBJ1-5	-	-	TGTGCCAGCAGTGTATTGGGCAATCAGCCCCAGCATTTT	CASSVLGNQPQHF
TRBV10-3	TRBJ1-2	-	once	TGTGCCATCGGGAGGGAGAATGGCTACACCTTC	CAIGRENGYTF
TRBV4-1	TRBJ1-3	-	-	TGCGCCAGCAGCCCACAGGGCAGCTCTGGAAACACCATATATTTT	CASSPQGSSGNTIYF
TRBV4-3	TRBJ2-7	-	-	TGCGCCAGCAGCCAATTTTTGAGGGGGACTACGGGGGAGCAGTACTTC	CASSQFLRGTTGEQYF
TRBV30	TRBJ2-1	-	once	TGTGCCTGGAGCCGGTGGGGGAGTAGGGGCAATGAGCAGTTCTTC	CAWSRWGSRGNEQFF
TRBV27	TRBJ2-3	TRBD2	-	TGTGCCAGCGGAGGCGGGGGGGTCACAGATACGCAGTATTTT	CASGGGGVTDTQYF
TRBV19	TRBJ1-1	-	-	TGTGCCAGTAGTATAAGTCAGGGAACGGACACTGAAGCTTTCTTT	CASSISQGTDTEAFF
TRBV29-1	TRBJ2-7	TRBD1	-	TGCAAAAGACAGGGGGCAGTCTACGAGCAGTACTTC	CKRQGAVYEQYF
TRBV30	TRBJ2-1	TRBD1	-	TGTGCCTATGGGACAGGCAATGAGCAGTTCTTC	CAYGTGNEQFF
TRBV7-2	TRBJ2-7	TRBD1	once	TGTGCCAGCAGCTTCGAGACAGGGGTCTACGAGCAGTACTTC	CASSFETGVYEQYF
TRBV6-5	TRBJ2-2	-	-	TGTGCCAGCAGTCCCTCATTCCCCGGGGAGCTGTTTTTT	CASSPSFPGELFF
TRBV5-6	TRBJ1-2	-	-	TGTGCCAGCAGCTTGGTCAGGGCTGGCGACTATGGCTACACCTTC	CASSLVRAGDYGYTF
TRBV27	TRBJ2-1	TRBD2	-	TGTGCCAGCAGTGACGGACTAGCCAATGAGCAGTTCTTC	CASSDGLANEQFF
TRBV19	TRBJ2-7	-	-	TGTGCCAGTAGTAAAGGAAGCTACGAGCAGTACTTC	CASSKGSYEQYF
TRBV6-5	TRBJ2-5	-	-	TGTGCCAGCAGACCCGGACTTAACAGTGAGCAGTACTTC	CASRPGLNSEQYF
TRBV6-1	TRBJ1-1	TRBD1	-	TGTGCCAGCAGTGAACGACAGGGGCGAGGGAAGACTGAAGCTTTCTTT	CASSERQGRGKTEAFF
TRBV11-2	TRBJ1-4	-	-	TGTGCCAGCAGCTTCGGCGATGCAACTAATGAAAAACTGTTTTTT	CASSFGDATNEKLFF
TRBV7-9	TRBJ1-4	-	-	TGTGCCAGCAGCCCTGGACGGGCCGCAACTAATGAAAAACTGTTTTTT	CASSPGRAATNEKLFF
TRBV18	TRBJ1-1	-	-	TGTGCCAGCTCACCAGCGACACCCTACACTGAAGCTTTCTTT	CASSPATPYTEAFF
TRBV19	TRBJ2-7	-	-	TGTGCCAGTAGTCTCTCTGGCCCCTCTGAGCAGTACTTC	CASSLSGPSEQYF
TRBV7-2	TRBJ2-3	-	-	TGTGCCAGCAGCTTACGGGGCGGGGCGGGGCGAGATACGCAGTATTTT	CASSLRGGAGRDTQYF
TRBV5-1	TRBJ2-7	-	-	TGCGCCAGCAAGGCAGGGACGGGGGTTACCTACGAGCAGTACTTC	CASKAGTGVTYEQYF
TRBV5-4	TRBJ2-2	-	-	TGTGCCAGCAGCCTACCCGGGGAGACCGGGGAGCTGTTTTTT	CASSLPGETGELFF
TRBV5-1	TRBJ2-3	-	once	TGCGCCAGCAGCGACAGGTCTAGCACAGATACGCAGTATTTT	CASSDRSSTDTQYF
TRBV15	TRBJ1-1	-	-	TGTGCCACCAGCAGAGATTGGTGGTCGGGAGGGGGATGGACTGAAGCTTTCTTT	CATSRDWWSGGGWTEAFF
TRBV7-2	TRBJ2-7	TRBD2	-	TGTGCCAGCAGCTTACAAGCGGGGAGCTCCTACGAGCAGTACTTC	CASSLQAGSSYEQYF
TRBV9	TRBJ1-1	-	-	TGTGCCAGCAGCACTCGGGACCTGAACACTGAAGCTTTCTTT	CASSTRDLNTEAFF
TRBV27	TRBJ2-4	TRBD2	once	TGTGCCAGCAGTTTAATCGGGGGGTTTCGAGGAAACATTCAGTACTTC	CASSLIGGFRGNIQYF
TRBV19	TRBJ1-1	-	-	TGTGCCAGTACCAGCTTCGGGGGGGGCGGGATCGGCACTGAAGCTTTCTTT	CASTSFGGGGIGTEAFF
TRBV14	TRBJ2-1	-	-	TGTGCCAGCAGCCTAAATTTCGGTGAGCAGTTCTTC	CASSLNFGEQFF
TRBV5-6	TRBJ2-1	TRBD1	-	TGTGCCAGCAGCTTGGGTTGGGGGGACAGGGGTCCTAACAATGAGCAGTTCTTC	CASSLGWGDRGPNNEQFF
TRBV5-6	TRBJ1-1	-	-	TGTGCCAGCAGCTTGTTCCAGGGACTGAACACTGAAGCTTTCTTT	CASSLFQGLNTEAFF
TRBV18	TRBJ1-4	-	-	TGTGCCAGCTCACCATTTCACGGAAATGAAAAACTGTTTTTT	CASSPFHGNEKLFF
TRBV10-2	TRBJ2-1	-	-	TGCGCCAGCAGGGACCCCTCATATGAGCAGTTCTTC	CASRDPSYEQFF
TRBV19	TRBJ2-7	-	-	TGTGCCAGTAGCAAGGACAGTGATGGATCCTACGAGCAGTACTTC	CASSKDSDGSYEQYF
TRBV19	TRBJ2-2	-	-	TGTGCCAGTAGTATAAGGGCCGGGGAGCTGTTTTTT	CASSIRAGELFF
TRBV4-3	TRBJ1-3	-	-	TGCGCCAGCAGCCAAGCATGGGGGTCGGGAAACACCATATATTTT	CASSQAWGSGNTIYF